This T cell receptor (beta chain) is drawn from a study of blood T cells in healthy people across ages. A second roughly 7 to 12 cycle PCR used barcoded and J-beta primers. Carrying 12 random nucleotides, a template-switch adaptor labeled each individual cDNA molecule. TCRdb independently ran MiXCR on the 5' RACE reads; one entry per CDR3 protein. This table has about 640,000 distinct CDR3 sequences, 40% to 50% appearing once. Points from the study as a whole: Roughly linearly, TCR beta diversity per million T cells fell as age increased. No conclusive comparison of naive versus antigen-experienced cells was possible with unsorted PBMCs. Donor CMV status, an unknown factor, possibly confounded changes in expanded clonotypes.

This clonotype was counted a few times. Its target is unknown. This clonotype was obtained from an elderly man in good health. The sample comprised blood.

The DNA for the CDR3 is TGTGCTAGTGGTTTCTTAGCGGGAGGGCAATTGGACGATACGCAGTATTTT. Protein: CASGFLAGGQLDDTQYF. The chain recombines TRBV12-5 with TRBJ2-3, with TRBD2 identical over 11 bases. The CDR3 has 17 residues. Trimming at V came to 3 bases and at J to 6 bases, leaving 11 bases not matched to a gene. Germline values: CDR1 LGHNT, CDR2 FRNRAP. Based on the CDR3 plus reference TRBV12-5 and TRBJ2-3, the full variable domain is DARVTQTPRHKVTEMGQEVTMRCQPILGHNTVFWYRQTMMQGLELLAYFRNRAPLDDSGMPKDRFSAEMPDATLATLKIQPSEPRDSAVYFCASGFLAGGQLDDTQYFGPGTRLTVL.